This paragraph reports one T cell receptor (beta chain). The sample comes from a study of CD8+ T cells in alopecia areata. Extracted RNA was reverse transcribed, and the resulting cDNA served as sequencing template. TCRdb's table, derived via immunoSEQ multiplex PCR, lists solely in-frame clones and lacks some. The sample carries some 170,000 clones, 67% recorded once. Sample: CD8+ T cells sorted from blood, taken at week 0. This TCR derives from a human donor with alopecia areata.

CDR3 in amino acids: CASSWGRDTQYF. In DNA form, the CDR3 reads TGTGCCAGCAGTTGGGGGCGGGATACGCAGTATTTT. The chain joins TRBV27 to TRBJ2-3; weak D call: TRBD1 (6 bases). Trimming took off 4 bases at V and 6 bases at J, with 8 bases between the two ends. Germline V gene lookup returns CDR1 MNHEY and CDR2 SMNVEV (reference sequence). This CDR3 has 12 amino acids.